The text below deals with one TCR beta chain. This clonotype was recorded a few times. This receptor's antigen is unknown. Base qualities are not at hand, and no much larger clone is one base apart. The donors were roughly 38 Caucasian individuals from Russia, aged roughly 6 to 100 years, who were systemically healthy. Ten milliliters of peripheral blood were drawn from each donor into EDTA-treated Vacutainer tubes. Ficoll-Paque density-gradient centrifugation was used to isolate PBMCs, with at least 6.5 million obtained per sample. Total RNA was extracted from PBMCs with Trizol reagent, with at least 6 micrograms obtained per sample. Naive CD45RAhigh/CD27high T cell percentages were measured by flow cytometry on a PBMC aliquot from every donor. V loses 5 bases at its end and J loses 2 bases; junction bases beyond the gene matches: 6. Counted from cysteine to phenylalanine, this CDR3 has 14 amino acids. Only the CDR3 part of the read is kept: 42 bases, read in frame from the first base. The germline V gene (reference sequence) yields MNHEY for CDR1 and SMNVEV for CDR2.

Libraries were built with 5' RACE. Reads for this sample came from an Illumina HiSeq 2500. A second PCR of 7 to 11 cycles was performed with a sample-barcoded 5' primer and a J-beta primer mix. A unique molecular identifier was introduced onto each TCR beta cDNA molecule by a template-switch 5' adaptor carrying 12 random nucleotides. At least 2.5 million CDR3-containing paired-end reads were obtained from each sample. The Mint cDNA synthesis kit, primed by a TRBC-specific oligonucleotide, was used to synthesize first-strand cDNA from all RNA. After uracil-DNA glycosylase treatment, a first 18-cycle PCR used universal primers M1SS and BC2_uni_R on all cDNA. The original pipeline was this. For normalization, 1 million high-quality reads, each with a distinct molecular identifier, were randomly selected from each sample. Instead of being binned into consensus sequences, reads with shared molecular identifiers were discarded. MiTCR, with a Q25 quality threshold and the strictest error-elimination algorithm, was used for CDR3 identification, clonotype clustering and error correction. Lower-bound total TCR beta diversity was estimated with a nonparametric unseen species model using Euler transformation. The public reads were run again by TCRdb, first through fastp at Q25 and then through MiXCR, and only productive beta chains were kept. One record per CDR3 amino acid sequence lists the most common genes and DNA. The V and J calls and clone size come from TCRdb's table, not from the authors' own analysis. This sample lists 1.2 million to 1.5 million distinct CDR3 sequences; about 40% were detected once. The leading ten clones occupy roughly 7.7% of the sample.

This record belongs to a study of blood T cells in healthy people across ages (dated by TCRdb to about 2015). General notes on the study: Template switching captured roughly one uniquely barcoded TCR beta cDNA molecule per two T cells in model experiments. The study measured age-related changes in TCR beta repertoire diversity using deep sequencing normalized with unique cDNA molecular identifiers. The study analyzed two additional independent replicas of 1 million unique cDNA reads from the same blood draw for two donors, one aged 18 to 29 and one aged 80 or older. To avoid experimental bias, donors of different ages were randomly spread across the sequencing lanes. Four age groups were formed from the donors: young (average roughly 16 years), middle-aged (approximately 40), aged (around 62) and long-lived (approximately 78).

Broad study findings and their caveats: Conclusive comparison of naive and antigen-experienced compartments was prevented by the profiling of bulk unsorted PBMCs. The CMV infection status of donors was not known, potentially confounding age-related changes in expanded clonotypes. Estimates of total diversity based on one million sequenced T cells were regarded as lower bounds and as underestimates. Observed TCR beta diversity correlated strongly with the percentage of naive T cells measured by flow cytometry. Compared with the aged group, the long-lived group had more naive CD4+ T cells, fewer expanded clones and increased TCR diversity, a pattern suggesting age selection. As age increased, observed TCR beta diversity per million T cells dropped in a roughly linear way, and a significant reduction was already evident by age around 41.

Sequenced: blood. The chain uses TRBV27 and TRBJ2-7; 7 middle bases align to TRBD1. The sequence was collected from a woman younger than 30 in good health. The DNA is as follows: TGTGCCAGCAGTCTCATCGGACAGGCCTACGAGCAGTACTTC. Translated, this gives CASSLIGQAYEQYF.